This passage covers 7 T cell receptor beta chains from one sample sequenced in a study of T cell repertoires in cytomegalovirus infection. Their antigens remain unidentified. In TCRdb, the reads were re-called with MiXCR into one record per CDR3 protein. The data show approximately 730,000 distinct CDR3 sequences, with 29% seen just once and around 13% held by the top ten. The sequenced sample was cultured CD8+ T cells from PBMCs, obtained from culture after CMV antigen stimulation. Every receptor here comes from a human donor in good health (CMV status not recorded). Some clones in this sample may be carry-over from other donors' samples.

The sample holds a few counts of this clonotype. The chain couples TRBV27 to TRBJ2-5; 7 bases map to TRBD1. V gave up 10 bases and J gave up 1 base; unmatched junction bases: 12. This CDR3 contains 15 residues. From germline, CDR1 is MNHEY and CDR2 SMNVEV (reference sequence). CDR3 DNA sequence: TGTGCCACCAGAATTCGACAGGGCCCCCAAGAGACCCAGTACTTC. It is translated as CATRIRQGPQETQYF.

This clonotype has at least ten counts. This chain uses TRBV7-2 with TRBJ2-1; D might be TRBD2 (6 bases). V was shortened by 4 bases and J by 8 bases, with 18 bases between the two germline ends. The CDR3 length is 15 residues. Germline V gene sequence: CDR1 SGHTA, CDR2 FQGNSA. CDR3 nucleotide sequence: TGTGCCAGCAGCTCGACTAGAGCCCTTAGTGATGAGCAGTTCTTC. This sequence encodes CASSSTRALSDEQFF.

The chain carries TRBV10-2 and TRBJ2-2, with D hard to call. This CDR3 has 12 residues. CDR1 is WSHSY, CDR2 SAAADI, per germline. V lost 4 bases, J lost 6 bases, and 6 bases lay in between. The CDR3 DNA is TGCGCCAGCAGTGCGGTGGCCGGGGAGCTGTTTTTT. It specifies CASSAVAGELFF.

The V and J genes are TRBV6-2 or TRBV6-3 and TRBJ2-2; D remains ambiguous. Germline loops: CDR1 MNHEY, CDR2 SVGEGT. This CDR3 has 19 residues. V lost 2 bases to trimming and J lost 1 base, with 20 bases between them. In nucleotides, the CDR3 is TGTGCCAGCAGTTACGGGTTCAGAACAGACCAAAAGAACACCGGGGAGCTGTTTTTT. This encodes CASSYGFRTDQKNTGELFF.

This clonotype has only a few counts. The chain has TRBV27 and TRBJ2-7, with D possibly TRBD1 on 6 matching bases. The germline V gene has CDR1 MNHEY and CDR2 SMNVEV (reference sequence). The CDR3 contains 14 residues. V lost 5 bases and J 4 bases, leaving 15 bases between the germline ends. In nucleotides, the CDR3 is TGTGCCAGCAGTGCGACAGGAGTTAGTTACGAGCAGTACTTC. Protein product: CASSATGVSYEQYF.

The CDR3: CASSVRGQGKIYGYTF. DNA of the CDR3: TGTGCCAGCAGCGTCAGGGGACAGGGGAAGATCTATGGCTACACCTTC. The chain recombines TRBV9 with TRBJ1-2; 10 positions match TRBD1. The length of the CDR3 is 16 residues. The junction had 8 bases not matched to a gene; V was cut back by 2 bases and J by 4 bases. Germline-derived CDR1 and CDR2 are SGDLS and YYNGEE.

This clonotype occurred many times. The genes are TRBV7-6 and TRBJ2-7; D possibly corresponds to TRBD1 (6 bases). CDR1 and CDR2 from the germline V gene are SGHVS and FNYEAQ. V dropped 3 bases and J dropped 5 bases, with 11 bases sitting between them. The CDR3 is 13 residues long. As DNA, the CDR3 is TGTGCCAGCAGCTTGAGGGGGATCGACGAGCAGTACTTC. Translation gives CASSLRGIDEQYF.